This T cell receptor beta chain was sequenced in a study of PD-L1 blockade in urothelial cancer. Sample time point: peripheral blood 6 weeks after treatment start. Clones were read by immunoSEQ multiplex PCR, and TCRdb kept only the in-frame ones, dropping some. The top ten hold less than 2% of the sample, which has about 50,000 clones, around 85% seen once. Sequencing was performed on PBMCs, taken around atezolizumab (anti-PD-L1) treatment. This TCR derives from a man between 45 and 60 years old with urothelial cancer.

CDR3 protein: CASSLGDRAEAFF. DNA for the CDR3: TGTGCCAGCAGCTTAGGGGACAGGGCTGAAGCTTTCTTT. This chain links TRBV11-3 with TRBJ1-1, with TRBD1 matching over 9 bases. The V gene's germline CDR1 is SGHNT and CDR2 YENEEA. This CDR3 has 13 amino acids. V dropped 1 base and J dropped 6; count of bases not matched to a gene: 0.